This record covers a single T cell receptor (beta chain). Its antigen is as yet unknown. This table comes from immunoSEQ multiplex PCR, and its TCRdb copy is limited to in-frame clones, with some not included. The repertoire includes roughly 61,000 clones, approximately 90% of them detected once, and around 0.78% sits in the top ten. Blood got drawn at baseline, again on cycle 4 day 1, and then on cycle 7 day 1. V lost 3 bases to trimming and J lost 5 bases, with 10 bases between them. CDR3 length: 13 residues. Germline V gene sequence: CDR1 SEHNR, CDR2 FQNEAQ (reference sequence). This entry belongs to a study of OX40 agonist ivuxolimab in advanced cancers. Overall study context: Those enrolled were roughly 80% male, with a mean age of around 60 years and ages from about 20 to 90.

Study-wide points: Certain nonresponders additionally had low normalized T-cell clonal expansion. Circulating CD4+ and CD8+ T cells showed clonal expansion by week 6 at 0.1 to 3.0 mg/kg.

This clonotype was obtained from an adult with an advanced solid tumor such as melanoma, head and neck, liver or kidney cancer. Source: CD4+ or CD8+ T cells sorted from blood, taken in a trial of the OX40 agonist ivuxolimab. The rearrangement links TRBV7-9 to TRBJ1-1; a possible D gene is TRBD1 (5 bases). Here the CDR3 reads CASSFEGRTEAFF. The DNA of the CDR3 is TGTGCCAGCAGCTTCGAGGGGCGGACTGAAGCTTTCTTT. Filled out from reference TRBV7-9 and TRBJ1-1, the complete variable domain reads DTGVSQNPRHKITKRGQNVTFRCDPISEHNRLYWYRQTLGQGPEFLTYFQNEAQLEKSRLLSDRFSAERPKGSFSTLEIQRTEQGDSAMYLCASSFEGRTEAFFGQGTRLTVV.